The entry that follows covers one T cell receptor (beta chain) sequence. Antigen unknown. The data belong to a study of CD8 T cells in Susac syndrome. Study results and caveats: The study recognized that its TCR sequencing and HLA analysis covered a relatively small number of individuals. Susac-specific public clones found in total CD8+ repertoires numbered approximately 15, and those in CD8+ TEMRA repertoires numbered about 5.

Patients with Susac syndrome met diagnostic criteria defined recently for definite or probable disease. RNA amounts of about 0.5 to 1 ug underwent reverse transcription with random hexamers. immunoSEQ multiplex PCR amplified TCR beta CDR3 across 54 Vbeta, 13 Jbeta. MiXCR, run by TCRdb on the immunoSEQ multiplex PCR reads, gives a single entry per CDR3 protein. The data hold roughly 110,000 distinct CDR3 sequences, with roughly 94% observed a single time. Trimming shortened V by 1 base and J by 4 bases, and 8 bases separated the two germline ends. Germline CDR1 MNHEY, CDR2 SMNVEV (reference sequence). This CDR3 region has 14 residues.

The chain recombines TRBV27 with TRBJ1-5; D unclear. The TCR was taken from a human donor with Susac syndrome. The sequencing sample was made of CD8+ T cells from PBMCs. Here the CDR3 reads CASSLFSANQPQHF. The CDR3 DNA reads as TGTGCCAGCAGTTTATTCAGTGCAAATCAGCCCCAGCATTTT.